Shown below are 18 T cell receptor beta chains from a single sample sequenced in a study of blood T cells in healthy people across ages. A J-beta primer mix and a sample-barcoded 5' primer were used in a second PCR of about 7 to 12 cycles. TCRdb independently ran MiXCR on the 5' RACE reads; one entry per CDR3 protein. The sample lists 1.5 million to 2 million distinct CDR3 sequences; roughly two fifths were seen once. Sequenced: blood. These receptors originate from a human donor in good health.

Only a few counts were recorded for this clonotype. One junction end disagrees with the germline gene, perhaps due to a read error. J is TRBJ2-3 and V is TRBV5-1; D unclear. Germline V gives CDR1 SGHRS, CDR2 YFSETQ. This CDR3 comprises 13 residues. CDR3 in amino acids: CASSSVGTDTQYF. Written as DNA, the CDR3 is TGTGCCAGCAGCTCCGTCGGCACAGATACGCAGTATTTT. Full variable domain (missing parts from reference TRBV5-1 and TRBJ2-3): KAGVTQTPRYLIKTRGQQVTLSCSPISGHRSVSWYQQTPGQGLQFLFEYFSETQRNKGNFPGRFSGRQFSNSRSEMNVSTLELGDSALYLCASSSVGTDTQYFGPGTRLTVL.

The CDR3 is CSARGHWLPLHF. The CDR3 DNA sequence: TGCAGTGCTAGGGGGCACTGGTTACCCCTCCACTTT. V is TRBV20-1 and J is TRBJ1-6; possible D gene TRBD1, 5 bases. Germline-derived CDR1 and CDR2 are DFQATT and SNEGSKA (reference sequence). V dropped 3 bases and J dropped 12 bases, with 12 bases sitting between them. The CDR3 has 12 amino acids.

This clonotype was seen a few times. The V and J genes are TRBV29-1 and TRBJ2-5; the D is unclear. This CDR3 spans 11 amino acids. Trimming took 2 bases from V and 7 from J, leaving 8 bases between them. The germline V gene encodes CDR1 SQVTM and CDR2 ANQGSEA. CDR3 amino acids: CSVEMMGTQYF. The CDR3 bases are TGCAGCGTTGAAATGATGGGGACCCAGTACTTC.

This chain connects TRBV6-2 or TRBV6-3 to TRBJ2-7; 7 bases match TRBD1. The V and J ends lost 6 bases and 2 bases, in that order; junction bases with no gene match: 16. The CDR3 runs 17 residues. Germline CDR1 and CDR2: MNHEY and SVGEGT. CDR3 in amino acids: CASRTLTGRTLAYEQYF. CDR3 nucleotide sequence: TGTGCCAGCAGAACCCTGACAGGGCGGACACTTGCCTACGAGCAGTACTTC.

The chain carries TRBV15 and TRBJ2-7, with D maybe TRBD2 (5 bases). V dropped 3 bases and J dropped 0 bases, with 9 bases sitting between them. This CDR3 region has 14 residues. CDR1 is LNHNV and CDR2 is YYDKDF in the germline V gene (reference sequence). CDR3 DNA sequence: TGTGCCACCAGCAGGACTAAGAGCTCCTACGAGCAGTACTTC. Amino acid sequence: CATSRTKSSYEQYF.

Regarding this clonotype: The CDR3 does not end in the conserved phenylalanine or tryptophan, so this is likely a read error. The V call is TRBV5-6, the J call TRBJ1-5; D uncertain. Germline-derived CDR1 and CDR2 are SGHDT and YYEEEE. This CDR3 spans 12 amino acids. V lost 1 base and J 1 base, leaving 0 bases between the germline ends. The CDR3 region has the DNA TGTGCCAGCAGCTTGAGCAATCAGCCCCAGCATTGT. It specifies CASSLSNQPQHC.

This clonotype was found once. The rearrangement uses TRBV27 and TRBJ1-2, with D unresolved. Per germline, CDR1 MNHEY and CDR2 SMNVEV (reference sequence). This CDR3 region has 13 residues. V was pared by 2 bases and J by 8 bases, with 12 bases between. CDR3 in DNA: TGTGCCAGCAGTTTAACCACTTGGGGAGGCTACACCTTC. As protein: CASSLTTWGGYTF.

In DNA, the CDR3 is TGTGCCAGCAGTTCTCTCGGGGGGAAGTTCTTC. Its protein product is CASSSLGGKFF. The chain joins TRBV12-3 or TRBV12-4 to TRBJ2-1, with 7 bases fitting TRBD2. The junction had 5 bases not matched to a gene; V was cut back by 4 bases and J by 14 bases. The CDR3 is 11 residues long.

The V call is TRBV7-9, the J call TRBJ1-2, with D unclear. CDR3 length equals 14 residues. Germline CDR1 SEHNR, CDR2 FQNEAQ (reference sequence). Between the trimmed V and J ends, which lost 2 bases and 2 bases, there was a span of 9 bases. The CDR3 is CASSLSTTNYGYTF. CDR3 nucleotides: TGTGCCAGCAGCTTATCCACGACCAACTATGGCTACACCTTC.

This clonotype appeared a few times. The chain combines TRBV29-1 with TRBJ1-2, with D uncertain. Trimming shortened V by 4 bases and J by 2 bases, and 14 bases separated the two germline ends. The CDR3 totals 14 residues. Germline V lookup: CDR1 SQVTM, CDR2 ANQGSEA. The DNA for the CDR3 is TGCAGCGTTGCAAGTCGGAGTGAGAACTATGGCTACACCTTC. Amino acids: CSVASRSENYGYTF.

The J gene is TRBJ1-6, the V gene TRBV24-1, with D hard to call. Trimming removed 5 bases at V and 0 bases at J, with 10 bases between. This CDR3 spans 16 amino acids. CDR1 and CDR2 (germline): KGHDR, SFDVKD. In DNA form, the CDR3 reads TGTGCCACCAGTGCCGCCCGGAGCTCCTATAATTCACCCCTCCACTTT. Its protein product is CATSAARSSYNSPLHF.

As DNA, the CDR3 is TGTGCCAGCAGTCCGTCTCCCGGGACATGGTCCGGCTACACCTTC. Translating it yields CASSPSPGTWSGYTF. The chain carries TRBV27 and TRBJ1-2; weak D call: TRBD1 (6 bases). This CDR3 is 15 amino acids long. Trimming took off 5 bases at V and 8 bases at J, with 21 bases between the two ends. CDR1 is MNHEY and CDR2 is SMNVEV in the germline V gene (reference sequence).

The chain uses TRBV7-8 and TRBJ1-2; 7 bases align to TRBD1. With V trimmed by 5 bases and J by 4 bases, 7 bases remained unmatched. Looked up from germline, CDR1 is SGHVS and CDR2 is FQNEAQ. The CDR3 covers 14 residues. CDR3 amino acids: CASSIGTETYGYTF. CDR3 coding DNA: TGTGCCAGCAGCATCGGGACAGAGACCTATGGCTACACCTTC.

The CDR3 DNA sequence: TGTGCCAGCAGCTTGGGTGCAGGGGGTGTTGAGCCCCAGCATTTT. This translates into CASSLGAGGVEPQHF. The gene calls are TRBV5-5 and TRBJ1-5; 7 positions match TRBD1. Germline loops: CDR1 SGHKS, CDR2 YYEKEE (reference sequence). With 0 bases clipped from V and 8 bases from J, the junction kept 8 bases outside the gene matches. The CDR3 consists of 15 residues.

This clonotype was seen a handful of times. The chain combines TRBV3-1 with TRBJ2-1, with 10 bases that match TRBD1. The CDR3 extends over 16 amino acids. Germline CDR1 and CDR2: LGHDT and YNNKEL (reference sequence). V lost 3 bases and J lost 7; bases outside the gene matches: 9. The CDR3 DNA follows: TGTGCCAGCAGCCAGGCCCCGGGACAGGGGTTTAATGAGCAGTTCTTC. Translation: CASSQAPGQGFNEQFF.

The CDR3 region has the DNA TGTGCCAGTAGGGGCCTGGGGGCCGTGCCGTTCTTC. Its translation is CASRGLGAVPFF. The rearrangement links TRBV19 to TRBJ2-1; a weak D match, TRBD1 (6 bases). Trimming left V 6 bases short and J 15 bases short, with 18 bases between. The V gene's germline CDR1 is LNHDA and CDR2 SQIVND (reference sequence). The CDR3 covers 12 residues. The variable domain in full, completed from reference TRBV19 and TRBJ2-1, reads DGGITQSPKYLFRKEGQNVTLSCEQNLNHDAMYWYRQDPGQGLRLIYYSQIVNDFQKGDIAEGYSVSREKKESFPLTVTSAQKNPTAFYLCASRGLGAVPFFGPGTRLTVL.

The V and J genes are TRBV20-1 and TRBJ1-1; TRBD1 matches 9 bases. The CDR3 contains 12 residues. Germline assignment: CDR1 DFQATT and CDR2 SNEGSKA (reference sequence). Here the CDR3 DNA reads TGCAGACCTACAGGGGGCTTCACTGAAGCTTTCTTT. Its translation is CRPTGGFTEAFF.

This clonotype was seen only once. The V and J genes are TRBV6-1 and TRBJ1-1, with a tentative D call TRBD1 (5 bases). Trimming took off 8 bases at V and 2 bases at J, with 12 bases between the two ends. Per the germline V gene, CDR1 is MNHNS and CDR2 is SASEGT. The CDR3 spans 13 residues. The CDR3 DNA sequence: TGTGCCAGCGCAGGGTTCCTAAACACTGAAGCTTTCTTT. It specifies CASAGFLNTEAFF.